What follows describes a single TCR beta chain. This clonotype was observed a few times. Its antigen is still unknown. Base qualities were left out, and no much larger clone turns up one base away. The data are from a study of human T cells and chemical hapten exposure (dated by TCRdb to the early 2020s). Study-wide context: For sensitization, 2% DPC in acetone was applied to a 2 cm by 2 cm area of upper inner arm skin. Throughout the study period of 20 to 30 weeks, patients also received therapeutic DPC doses to the scalp every week. Patch testing on the upper back used Finn chambers containing 0.01% DPC, with scoring done after 6 days according to International Contact Dermatitis Research Group standards. The patient cohort, mostly female, included alopecia areata with under or over 50% scalp involvement, alopecia totalis and alopecia universalis. Libraries were combined into a pool for sequencing, and differences in TCR yield between samples came mainly from small differences in library volumes within the pool. The study tracked peripheral blood TCR repertoire changes in vivo during primary and secondary sensitization to the hapten diphenylcyclopropenone (DPC) in alopecia patients. Blood samples were taken from patients before sensitization (week 0) and then at 2, 6 and about 24 weeks after DPC sensitization. Around 30 alopecia patients provided blood for TCR sequencing at one to four time points (pre-sensitization, 2, 6 and 24 weeks). The study at large found these results: No change with DPC sensitization was found in the number of TCRs above 1 in 1000 frequency, and no evidence of global repertoire structure alterations was found. Repeated subsampling changed both the strength of the expansion versus patch-test correlation and the threshold at which that correlation became significant. Significantly more large CDR3 similarity clusters were formed by expanded TCRs than by pre-sensitization or healthy control sets, consistent with antigen-driven responses. Because every patient had alopecia, a presumed autoimmune disease, the patients' immune response might differ from that of healthy individuals. A positive correlation was found between the number of PT1 expanded TCRs and patch test score, with significance reached at thresholds 8, 16 and 32 but not 4.

Libraries were built with RACE. TCRdb names NextSeq 500 as the instrument used. During library preparation, unique molecular identifiers were attached to individual cDNA molecules so that TCRs could be counted quantitatively and reproducibly. Each blood RNA sample was used to sequence both TCR alpha and TCR beta chains. The study's processing was this. A median of around 100,000 TCRs per sample was observed, with a range of roughly 20,000 to 700,000. The Decombinator software suite was used to annotate the V, J and CDR3 of the TCR reads. Every sample was subsampled to the same number of TCRs (28,000) for the PS versus PT1 abundance plots. TCRs were defined as expanded if absent before sensitization and observed at least eight times at the 2-week time point. TCRdb trimmed public reads at Q25 via fastp, called clones via MiXCR and kept in-frame beta chains. A single entry per CDR3 protein holds the most common genes and DNA from its merged rows. V and J calls and clone size were set by TCRdb, not the authors. This sample comprises a few hundred thousand distinct CDR3 sequences, nearly 6.5% of them detected only once. The ten biggest clones cover 5% to 6% of the sample.

From its cysteine to its phenylalanine, the CDR3 spans 15 amino acids. The retained sequence is limited to the CDR3, 45 bases, with the frame set at the first base. The germline V and J ends show losses of 2 bases and 4 bases respectively, and no gene match explains 4 bases of the junction. In the germline V gene (reference sequence), CDR1 corresponds to PRHDT and CDR2 to FYEKMQ. The sample's time point label, in plain terms: patch test 2, 6 weeks after DPC sensitization. Sample treatment or condition, as interpreted from the label and publication: therapeutic diphenylcyclopropenone sensitization with weekly scalp DPC. At every patch-test visit, the blood draw took place before the patch test was put on. Eligible patients were aged 18 to 70, diagnosed with alopecia, deemed suitable for DPC therapy, and excluded if pregnant. Unfractionated whole blood was collected in Tempus Blood RNA tubes, and total RNA was extracted from that blood.

This TCR came from a woman younger than 30 with alopecia areata. Some clones in this sample may be carry-over from other donors' samples. The receptor chain draws on TRBV13 and TRBJ2-3; TRBD1 aligns with 9 central bases. Here the sequenced sample was whole blood, taken in connection with sensitization to the hapten diphenylcyclopropenone (DPC). The CDR3 has the sequence CASSLTTGGPDTQYF. In nucleotides, the sequence is TGTGCCAGCAGCTTAACGACAGGGGGGCCAGATACGCAGTATTTT.